The T cell receptor beta chain under discussion was sequenced for a study of blood T cell repertoires in COVID-19. Study in general: The United States, Italy and Spain supplied acute and convalescent COVID-19 samples.

Method: immunoSEQ multiplex PCR; TCRdb's copy keeps in-frame clones and lacks some. The data contain about 280,000 clones, about 89% of them singletons. Trimming cost V 5 bases and J 2 bases; bases outside gene matches: 10. The CDR3 is made up of 17 amino acids. Per the germline V gene, CDR1 is LNHDA and CDR2 is SQIVND (reference sequence). The sequence was obtained from a man between 35 and 55 years old with acute or convalescent COVID-19. The chain is built from TRBV19 and TRBJ2-7, with TRBD2 matching 12 bases. The specimen sequenced was peripheral blood. CDR3 region: CASSLSGLAGQTYEQYF. CDR3 in DNA: TGTGCCAGTAGTCTTTCCGGACTAGCGGGGCAAACCTACGAGCAGTACTTC.